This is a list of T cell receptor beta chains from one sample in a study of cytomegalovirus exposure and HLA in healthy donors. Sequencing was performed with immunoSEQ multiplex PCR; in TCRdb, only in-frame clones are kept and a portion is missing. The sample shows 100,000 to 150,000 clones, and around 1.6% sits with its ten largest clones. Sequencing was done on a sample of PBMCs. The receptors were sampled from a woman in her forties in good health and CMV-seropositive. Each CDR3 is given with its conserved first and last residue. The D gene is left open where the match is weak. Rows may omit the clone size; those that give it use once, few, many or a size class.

CDR3nt: TGCGCCAGCAGCTTATCCCTTTCGGGCAATGAGCAGTTCTTC
CDR3aa: CASSLSLSGNEQFF
len: 14
j_gene: TRBJ2-1
abundance: .
d_gene: .
v_gene: TRBV5-1

CDR3nt: TGTGCCACCAGCAGAGACAGGGATTCTCGAGCTTTCTTT
CDR3aa: CATSRDRDSRAFF
len: 13
j_gene: TRBJ1-1
abundance: .
d_gene: .
v_gene: TRBV15

CDR3nt: TGTGCCAGCAGTTACGGGGACATTAATGAAAAACTGTTTTTT
CDR3aa: CASSYGDINEKLFF
len: 14
j_gene: TRBJ1-4
abundance: .
d_gene: .
v_gene: TRBV6-6

CDR3nt: TGCAGCTCGGTCGGGACAGCGGGCGAGCAGTACTTC
CDR3aa: CSSVGTAGEQYF
len: 12
j_gene: TRBJ2-7
abundance: .
d_gene: .
v_gene: TRBV29-1

CDR3nt: TGTGCCAGCAGCTTAGACGGGGGAGGGCCCAATGAGCAGTTCTTC
CDR3aa: CASSLDGGGPNEQFF
len: 15
j_gene: TRBJ2-1
abundance: .
d_gene: TRBD2
v_gene: TRBV7-2

CDR3nt: TGTGCCAGCAGTGAAAAGACAGTACAAGAGACCCAGTACTTC
CDR3aa: CASSEKTVQETQYF
len: 14
j_gene: TRBJ2-5
abundance: .
d_gene: .
v_gene: TRBV6-1

CDR3nt: TGCGCCAGCCTAGACCACGGCCCGTTGGGTGAGCAGTTCTTC
CDR3aa: CASLDHGPLGEQFF
len: 14
j_gene: TRBJ2-1
abundance: .
d_gene: .
v_gene: TRBV5-1

CDR3nt: TGTGCCAGCACCCGGGACAGGGTTTCTGGAAACACCATATATTTT
CDR3aa: CASTRDRVSGNTIYF
len: 15
j_gene: TRBJ1-3
abundance: .
d_gene: TRBD1
v_gene: TRBV7-2

CDR3nt: TGCGCCAGCAGCCAAGGCGGAAGCTCCTACAATGAGCAGTTCTTC
CDR3aa: CASSQGGSSYNEQFF
len: 15
j_gene: TRBJ2-1
abundance: .
d_gene: .
v_gene: TRBV4-1

CDR3nt: TGTGCCAGCAGCCAAGTTCCCGGTTCTAGCACAGATACGCAGTATTTT
CDR3aa: CASSQVPGSSTDTQYF
len: 16
j_gene: TRBJ2-3
abundance: .
d_gene: .
v_gene: TRBV4-2

CDR3nt: TGTGCCAGCTCACCACCGGACAAATTCTCCTACGAGCAGTACTTC
CDR3aa: CASSPPDKFSYEQYF
len: 15
j_gene: TRBJ2-7
abundance: .
d_gene: .
v_gene: TRBV18

CDR3nt: TGCGCCAGCAGCCAATCCTTCAGAGGTGAGACGCAGTATTTT
CDR3aa: CASSQSFRGETQYF
len: 14
j_gene: TRBJ2-3
abundance: .
d_gene: .
v_gene: TRBV4-3

CDR3nt: TGTGCCAGCAGTGACTCGAACCGGGATGAAAAACTGTTTTTT
CDR3aa: CASSDSNRDEKLFF
len: 14
j_gene: TRBJ1-4
abundance: medium-sized
d_gene: .
v_gene: TRBV6-4

CDR3nt: TGCGCCAGCAGCTTAACAGCAAGCTCCTACGAGCAGTACTTC
CDR3aa: CASSLTASSYEQYF
len: 14
j_gene: TRBJ2-7
abundance: .
d_gene: .
v_gene: TRBV5-1

CDR3nt: TGTGCCAGCATCTTTTCCACTAGCGGGGGGGGCACAGATACGCAGTATTTT
CDR3aa: CASIFSTSGGGTDTQYF
len: 17
j_gene: TRBJ2-3
abundance: .
d_gene: TRBD2
v_gene: TRBV11-3

CDR3nt: TGTGCCAGCAGCCGGACTAGCGGGAGTTACGAGCAGTACTTC
CDR3aa: CASSRTSGSYEQYF
len: 14
j_gene: TRBJ2-7
abundance: .
d_gene: TRBD2
v_gene: TRBV7-2

CDR3nt: TGTGCCAGCAGCTTATCCGGACAGGGGTTCAAGGAGCAGTACTTC
CDR3aa: CASSLSGQGFKEQYF
len: 15
j_gene: TRBJ2-7
abundance: .
d_gene: TRBD1
v_gene: TRBV11-2

CDR3nt: TGTGCCAGCAGCCCTAGCGGTCCTCGCGGGGAGCTGTTTTTT
CDR3aa: CASSPSGPRGELFF
len: 14
j_gene: TRBJ2-2
abundance: .
d_gene: TRBD2
v_gene: TRBV6-1

CDR3nt: TGTGCCAGCAGCTTAGGCTATTCGGGAGGGGAGAGCAATGAGCAGTTCTTC
CDR3aa: CASSLGYSGGESNEQFF
len: 17
j_gene: TRBJ2-1
abundance: .
d_gene: TRBD2
v_gene: TRBV13

CDR3nt: TGTGCCAGCAGCTCCAGTGGGCGGGAGGGCCTCGTAGACGAGCAGTACTTC
CDR3aa: CASSSSGREGLVDEQYF
len: 17
j_gene: TRBJ2-7
abundance: .
d_gene: TRBD2
v_gene: TRBV7-9

CDR3nt: TGTGCCAGCAGCTTGGGCACAGGGATAAGGACAGATACGCAGTATTTT
CDR3aa: CASSLGTGIRTDTQYF
len: 16
j_gene: TRBJ2-3
abundance: .
d_gene: .
v_gene: TRBV5-4

CDR3nt: TGTGCCAGCAGTTACTCTAGCGGCCCCTACGAGCAGTACTTC
CDR3aa: CASSYSSGPYEQYF
len: 14
j_gene: TRBJ2-7
abundance: .
d_gene: .
v_gene: TRBV6-7

CDR3nt: TGTGCCAGCAGTTCCGGACAGGGTAAAGGCGAGCAGTACTTC
CDR3aa: CASSSGQGKGEQYF
len: 14
j_gene: TRBJ2-7
abundance: .
d_gene: TRBD1
v_gene: TRBV27

CDR3nt: TGCAGCGTTGAGTGGCAGCGGCTGAGCTCCTACAATGAGCAGTTCTTC
CDR3aa: CSVEWQRLSSYNEQFF
len: 16
j_gene: TRBJ2-1
abundance: .
d_gene: .
v_gene: TRBV29-1

CDR3nt: TGTGCCACCTGCCGGGTGGCTGGGGCCAACGTCCTGACTTTC
CDR3aa: CATCRVAGANVLTF
len: 14
j_gene: TRBJ2-6
abundance: .
d_gene: .
v_gene: TRBV19

CDR3nt: TGTGCCAGCAGTTATGCAGGGAACTCTGGAAACACCATATATTTT
CDR3aa: CASSYAGNSGNTIYF
len: 15
j_gene: TRBJ1-3
abundance: .
d_gene: .
v_gene: TRBV6-5

CDR3nt: TGTGCCAGCTCACCTTCAGGGAACACTGAAGCTTTCTTT
CDR3aa: CASSPSGNTEAFF
len: 13
j_gene: TRBJ1-1
abundance: .
d_gene: .
v_gene: TRBV18

CDR3nt: TGTGCCACCAGCAGGACAGGGGGTTACAATCAGCCCCAGCATTTT
CDR3aa: CATSRTGGYNQPQHF
len: 15
j_gene: TRBJ1-5
abundance: .
d_gene: TRBD1
v_gene: TRBV15

CDR3nt: TGCGCCAGCAGCTCGGGACAGGGGATCGATGAGCAGTTCTTC
CDR3aa: CASSSGQGIDEQFF
len: 14
j_gene: TRBJ2-1
abundance: .
d_gene: TRBD1
v_gene: TRBV5-1

CDR3nt: TGTGCCAGCAGCCCAGGGGCAGGGACCGGGGAGCTGTTTTTT
CDR3aa: CASSPGAGTGELFF
len: 14
j_gene: TRBJ2-2
abundance: .
d_gene: .
v_gene: TRBV13

CDR3nt: TGCGCCAGCAGTTCAGGACAGGGGGGAATCTCTGGGGCCAACGTCCTGACTTTC
CDR3aa: CASSSGQGGISGANVLTF
len: 18
j_gene: TRBJ2-6
abundance: .
d_gene: TRBD1
v_gene: TRBV5-1

CDR3nt: TGTGCCAGCAGCCCCCGGACAGGAGCCGGGGAGCTGTTTTTT
CDR3aa: CASSPRTGAGELFF
len: 14
j_gene: TRBJ2-2
abundance: .
d_gene: TRBD1
v_gene: TRBV11-2

CDR3nt: TGCGCCAGCAGCCAAGAAGTTTTGGCTGAGCAGTTCTTC
CDR3aa: CASSQEVLAEQFF
len: 13
j_gene: TRBJ2-1
abundance: .
d_gene: .
v_gene: TRBV4-3

CDR3nt: TGTGCCAGTAGGCCCGGGACTCCCGGCAGGACCCAGTACTTC
CDR3aa: CASRPGTPGRTQYF
len: 14
j_gene: TRBJ2-5
abundance: .
d_gene: .
v_gene: TRBV19

CDR3nt: TGCGCCAGCAGCCCTCTATCAACGACTAGCGGGAGCGCTTCCTTGAACTTC
CDR3aa: CASSPLSTTSGSASLNF
len: 17
j_gene: TRBJ2-7
abundance: .
d_gene: TRBD2
v_gene: TRBV5-1

CDR3nt: TGTGCCAGCAGCCCCCTCGCAGGGGAAGGAGGGGAGCTGTTTTTT
CDR3aa: CASSPLAGEGGELFF
len: 15
j_gene: TRBJ2-2
abundance: .
d_gene: .
v_gene: TRBV6-1

CDR3nt: TGTGCCTGGAGTGTACGGGATGAGCAGTTCTTC
CDR3aa: CAWSVRDEQFF
len: 11
j_gene: TRBJ2-1
abundance: .
d_gene: .
v_gene: TRBV30

CDR3nt: TGTGCCAGCAGGGTATCCGGGACAGGGGCTTCCTACGAGCAGTACTTC
CDR3aa: CASRVSGTGASYEQYF
len: 16
j_gene: TRBJ2-7
abundance: .
d_gene: TRBD1
v_gene: TRBV27

CDR3nt: TGTGCCAGCGGACTACTAGGGGTGAGGGGTAACACCGGGGAGCTGTTTTTT
CDR3aa: CASGLLGVRGNTGELFF
len: 17
j_gene: TRBJ2-2
abundance: .
d_gene: .
v_gene: TRBV28

CDR3nt: TGTGCCAGCAGCTTAGCTGGTTTGCAGTATGGCTACACCTTC
CDR3aa: CASSLAGLQYGYTF
len: 14
j_gene: TRBJ1-2
abundance: .
d_gene: .
v_gene: TRBV7-9

CDR3nt: TGTGCCAGCAGCCACGGACTAGCGGGAGGGACCCAAGAGACCCAGTACTTC
CDR3aa: CASSHGLAGGTQETQYF
len: 17
j_gene: TRBJ2-5
abundance: .
d_gene: TRBD2
v_gene: TRBV11-1

CDR3nt: TGTGCCAGCAGCCTAGCGGGAGCGAACACCGGGGAGCTGTTTTTT
CDR3aa: CASSLAGANTGELFF
len: 15
j_gene: TRBJ2-2
abundance: .
d_gene: TRBD2
v_gene: TRBV7-3

CDR3nt: TGTGCTAGCAGCTTGGGACAGGGAACAGATACGCAGTATTTT
CDR3aa: CASSLGQGTDTQYF
len: 14
j_gene: TRBJ2-3
abundance: .
d_gene: TRBD1
v_gene: TRBV7-7

CDR3nt: TGTGCCAGCAGCCAAGACCTGGGACTAGCGGGAGAGTTTGAGACCCAGTACTTC
CDR3aa: CASSQDLGLAGEFETQYF
len: 18
j_gene: TRBJ2-5
abundance: .
d_gene: TRBD2
v_gene: TRBV14

CDR3nt: TGTGCCAGCAGTGCTCTGGGACAGGGGGTTAGTGGCTACACCTTC
CDR3aa: CASSALGQGVSGYTF
len: 15
j_gene: TRBJ1-2
abundance: .
d_gene: TRBD1
v_gene: TRBV25-1

CDR3nt: TGTGCCAGCAGCCCTCGACACCTAAAGGATGGCTACACCTTC
CDR3aa: CASSPRHLKDGYTF
len: 14
j_gene: TRBJ1-2
abundance: .
d_gene: .
v_gene: TRBV28

CDR3nt: TGTGCCAGCAGCCACCGACTAGCGGGAGAAGATGAGCAGTTCTTC
CDR3aa: CASSHRLAGEDEQFF
len: 15
j_gene: TRBJ2-1
abundance: .
d_gene: TRBD2
v_gene: TRBV7-9

CDR3nt: TGTGCCAGCAGTTTTGCCGATCCGGACACTGAAGCTTTCTTT
CDR3aa: CASSFADPDTEAFF
len: 14
j_gene: TRBJ1-1
abundance: .
d_gene: .
v_gene: TRBV2

CDR3nt: TGTGCCAGCAGCGTACGTACAGGGGGTGGTGCTGGAAACACCATATATTTT
CDR3aa: CASSVRTGGGAGNTIYF
len: 17
j_gene: TRBJ1-3
abundance: .
d_gene: TRBD1
v_gene: TRBV9

CDR3nt: TGTGCCAGTAGCCGACAGGGTTTTACAGATACGCAGTATTTT
CDR3aa: CASSRQGFTDTQYF
len: 14
j_gene: TRBJ2-3
abundance: .
d_gene: TRBD1
v_gene: TRBV19

CDR3nt: TGTGCCTGGGATGGACAGGGCAAGGGCAATCAGCCCCAGCATTTT
CDR3aa: CAWDGQGKGNQPQHF
len: 15
j_gene: TRBJ1-5
abundance: .
d_gene: TRBD1
v_gene: TRBV30

CDR3nt: TGTGCCTGGAGTGTACGGGGGTGGGACAGGGCGACAAACACCATATATTTT
CDR3aa: CAWSVRGWDRATNTIYF
len: 17
j_gene: TRBJ1-3
abundance: .
d_gene: TRBD1
v_gene: TRBV30

CDR3nt: TGTGCCAGCAGCGCATACGGACAGAGTGGAAACACCATATATTTT
CDR3aa: CASSAYGQSGNTIYF
len: 15
j_gene: TRBJ1-3
abundance: .
d_gene: .
v_gene: TRBV9

CDR3nt: TGTGCCACCAGCAGGGACAGGGAGGAGACCCAGTACTTC
CDR3aa: CATSRDREETQYF
len: 13
j_gene: TRBJ2-5
abundance: .
d_gene: TRBD1
v_gene: TRBV15

CDR3nt: TGTGCCATCAGTGTAGGCGAGGGCTTAATGAACACTGAAGCTTTCTTT
CDR3aa: CAISVGEGLMNTEAFF
len: 16
j_gene: TRBJ1-1
abundance: .
d_gene: .
v_gene: TRBV10-3